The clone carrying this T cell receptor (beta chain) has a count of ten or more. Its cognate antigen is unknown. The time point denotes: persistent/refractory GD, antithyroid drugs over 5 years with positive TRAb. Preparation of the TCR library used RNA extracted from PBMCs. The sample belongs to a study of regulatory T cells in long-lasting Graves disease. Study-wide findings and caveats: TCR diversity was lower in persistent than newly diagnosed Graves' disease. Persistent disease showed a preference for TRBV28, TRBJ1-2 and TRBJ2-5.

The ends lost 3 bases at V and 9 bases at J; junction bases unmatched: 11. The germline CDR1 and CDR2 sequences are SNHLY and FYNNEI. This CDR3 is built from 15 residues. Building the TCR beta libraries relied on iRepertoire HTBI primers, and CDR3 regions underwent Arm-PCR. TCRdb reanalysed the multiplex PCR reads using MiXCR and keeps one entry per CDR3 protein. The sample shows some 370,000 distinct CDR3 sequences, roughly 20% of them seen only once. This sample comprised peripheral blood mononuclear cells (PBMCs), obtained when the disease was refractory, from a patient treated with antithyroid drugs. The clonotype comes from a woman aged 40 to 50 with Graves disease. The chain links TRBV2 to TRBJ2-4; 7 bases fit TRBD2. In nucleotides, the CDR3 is TGTGCCAGCAGTGATGGTACGCCAGGGAGGGGCATTCAGTACTTC. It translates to CASSDGTPGRGIQYF. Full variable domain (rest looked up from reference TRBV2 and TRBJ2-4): EPEVTQTPSHQVTQMGQEVILRCVPISNHLYFYWYRQILGQKVEFLVSFYNNEISEKSEIFDDQFSVERPDGSNFTLKIRSTKLEDSAMYFCASSDGTPGRGIQYFGAGTRLSVL.